The next 10 T cell receptor beta chains were all read from a single sample in a study of control samples from healthy donors and cancer patients. The data were produced by immunoSEQ multiplex PCR, yet TCRdb's version contains in-frame clones alone and is incomplete. Seen here are about 270,000 clones, roughly four fifths observed once, and the top ten hold 13%. Sequencing was performed on PBMCs. The receptors come from a woman in her sixties with lung cancer.

The CDR3 nucleotides are TGTGCCAGCAGTCGACAAGGCGGTCCCTACGAGCAGTACTTC. Protein product: CASSRQGGPYEQYF. J is TRBJ2-7 and V is TRBV6-5; no clear D. Trimming removed 5 bases from V and 2 bases from J, with 13 bases in between. The CDR3 sequence is 14 residues long. CDR1 and CDR2 from the germline V gene are MNHEY and SVGAGI.

The chain links TRBV30 to TRBJ2-1, with a tentative D call TRBD2 (6 bases). V was pared by 2 bases and J by 15 bases, with 23 bases between. The CDR3 runs 14 residues. The germline CDR1 and CDR2 sequences are GTSNPN and SVGIG (reference sequence). CDR3 region: CAWSTLSSGVNRFF. CDR3 in DNA: TGTGCCTGGAGTACACTATCGTCGGGAGTAAACCGGTTCTTC.

In its sample, this clone was seen a few times. The V and J genes are TRBV19 and TRBJ2-1, with D possibly being TRBD2 (6 bases). Trimming pared 0 bases from V and 9 bases from J, leaving 12 bases between. CDR1 LNHDA and CDR2 SQIVND come from the germline V gene (reference sequence). CDR3 length: 14 residues. The CDR3 is CASSIEGGVGEQFF. CDR3 bases: TGTGCCAGTAGTATAGAAGGCGGGGTGGGTGAGCAGTTCTTC.

The gene calls are TRBV5-1 and TRBJ1-1, with a weak D call TRBD1 (5 bases). The CDR3 consists of 18 residues. V shed 0 bases and J shed 1 base, with 19 bases lying between them. CDR1 and CDR2 (germline): SGHRS, YFSETQ. The CDR3 sequence: CASSLGLRVYLANTEAFF. Here the CDR3 DNA reads TGCGCCAGCAGCTTGGGCCTCAGGGTGTATTTAGCGAACACTGAAGCTTTCTTT.

This clone appeared a few times. This chain connects TRBV19 to TRBJ1-5, with D uncertain. Trimming pared 5 bases from V and 7 bases from J, leaving 18 bases between. The germline gives CDR1 LNHDA, CDR2 SQIVND (reference sequence). The CDR3 consists of 15 residues. CDR3 nucleotides: TGTGCCAGTAGTCCCCTCGTAGGGAATACCCAGCCCCAGCATTTT. Protein sequence: CASSPLVGNTQPQHF. The whole variable domain, filled in from reference TRBV19 and TRBJ1-5, reads DGGITQSPKYLFRKEGQNVTLSCEQNLNHDAMYWYRQDPGQGLRLIYYSQIVNDFQKGDIAEGYSVSREKKESFPLTVTSAQKNPTAFYLCASSPLVGNTQPQHFGDGTRLSIL.

This clone was seen only once. The chain carries TRBV28 and TRBJ2-3, with TRBD2 identical over 11 bases. Germline V CDR1 and CDR2: MDHEN, SYDVKM. The CDR3 covers 17 residues. J was trimmed by 5 bases and V by 2 bases; bases with no gene match: 9. The CDR3, as DNA: TGTGCCAGCAGTTTAGGGGCGCTAGCGGGAGGCAAAGATACGCAGTATTTT. Protein: CASSLGALAGGKDTQYF.

Only a few counts were recorded for this clone. The J gene is TRBJ1-1, the V gene TRBV28; D is uncertain. CDR1 and CDR2 from the germline V gene are MDHEN and SYDVKM. The CDR3 runs to 14 residues. Trimming removed 6 bases at V and 0 bases at J, with 11 bases between. Here the CDR3 reads CASRWGGLNTEAFF. The CDR3 DNA reads TGTGCCAGCAGATGGGGTGGTCTGAACACTGAAGCTTTCTTT.

As DNA, the CDR3 is TGTGCCAGCAGCTTAGGAGGGGGCGGCACTGAAGCTTTCTTT. Protein sequence: CASSLGGGGTEAFF. V usage is TRBV7-3 and J usage is TRBJ1-1; the match to TRBD1 covers 7 bases. The trim removed 2 bases at V and 4 bases at J, leaving 4 bases unmatched. This CDR3 is 14 amino acids long. CDR1 and CDR2 from the germline V gene are SGHTA and FQGTGA.

This clone was observed once. The rearrangement joins TRBV5-1 to TRBJ2-2, with a weak D call TRBD2 (5 bases). CDR3 size: 15 residues. V lost 7 bases and J 5 bases, leaving 18 bases between the germline ends. Per the germline V gene, CDR1 is SGHRS and CDR2 is YFSETQ. The CDR3 nucleotides are TGCGCCAGCGCAACGCGGGCGGGTGGAACCGGGGAGCTGTTTTTT. Translated, it gives CASATRAGGTGELFF.

The CDR3 loop reads CSVGETGQTMETQYF. In nucleotides, the CDR3 is TGCAGCGTGGGGGAGACGGGACAGACTATGGAGACCCAGTACTTC. The chain uses TRBV29-1 and TRBJ2-5; 7 bases fit TRBD1. Germline V gene data show CDR1 as SQVTM and CDR2 as ANQGSEA. The CDR3 consists of 15 residues. Trimming cost V 6 bases and J 5 bases; bases outside gene matches: 15.